This T cell receptor (beta chain) was recovered during a study of Graves' ophthalmopathy and Graves' hyperthyroidism. As the template, RNA transcripts were used to amplify TCR beta CDR3 regions. Second-round multiplex PCR came after first-round RT-PCR with HTBI primers. TCRdb independently ran MiXCR on the multiplex PCR reads; one entry per CDR3 protein. The sample shows roughly 700,000 distinct CDR3 sequences, around 40% of them seen only once. V lost 6 bases to trimming and J lost 4 bases; unmatched junction nucleotides: 4. CDR3 size: 16 residues. The germline V gene has CDR1 MGHDK and CDR2 SYGVNS. This clonotype was sampled from an adult man with Graves' ophthalmopathy. The sample was peripheral blood. V gene TRBV25-1 combines with J gene TRBJ2-2; TRBD2 matches at 14 bases. The CDR3, as DNA: TGTGCCAGCAGCGCGACTAGCGGGGGGGGCACCGGGGAGCTGTTTTTT. It yields the protein CASSATSGGGTGELFF.